This is a list of T cell receptor beta chains from one sample in a study of cytomegalovirus exposure and HLA in healthy donors. Here immunoSEQ multiplex PCR was the method, and the copy in TCRdb shows in-frame clones only, minus some. The repertoire table contains some 110,000 clones. Sequences were obtained from PBMCs. All receptors come from a middle-aged man in good health and CMV-seropositive. Both conserved end residues are part of each CDR3. The D gene is left open where the match is weak.

cdr3_length j_call v_call d_call cdr3_nt cdr3_aa
15 TRBJ1-2 TRBV7-9 NA TGTGCCAGCAGCTTATTCCTGTCAGGGGACTATGGCTACACCTTC CASSLFLSGDYGYTF
13 TRBJ2-7 TRBV7-9 TRBD2 TGTGCCAGCAGCCCCCGGGGGGTCTACGAGCAGTACTTC CASSPRGVYEQYF
15 TRBJ2-2 TRBV5-1 NA TGCGCCAGCAGCTTGACCAGCGTACGGAACGGGGAGCTGTTTTTT CASSLTSVRNGELFF
17 TRBJ2-2 TRBV7-3 NA TGTGCCAGCAGCTCCCCGGGGGACTCCTCTCTGGCCGGGGAGCTGTTTTTT CASSSPGDSSLAGELFF
14 TRBJ2-3 TRBV5-4 NA TGTGCCAGCAGCTCTATCGACTTTAGGGATACGCAGTATTTT CASSSIDFRDTQYF
16 TRBJ1-2 TRBV27 NA TGTGCCAGCAGTTTACGGGGCAGGGAGGTACGGTGGGGCTACACCTTC CASSLRGREVRWGYTF
15 TRBJ1-2 TRBV18 TRBD1 TGTGCCAGCTCACCACCGGGACAGGGTGACTATGGCTACACCTTC CASSPPGQGDYGYTF
18 TRBJ1-3 TRBV28 NA TGTGCCAGCAGTACTAACGACGCGAGTCGTGCCTCTGGAAACACCATATATTTT CASSTNDASRASGNTIYF
14 TRBJ2-2 TRBV6-1 TRBD1 TGTGCCAGTCAGGGGGCGCCCAGGGCCGGGGAGCTGTTTTTT CASQGAPRAGELFF
12 TRBJ2-1 TRBV2 TRBD1 TGTGCCAGCAGGACAGGGTTTGGAGAGCAGTTCTTC CASRTGFGEQFF
15 TRBJ2-1 TRBV5-6 TRBD1 TGTGCCAGCAGCTCCGGGACAGACTACTACAATGAGCAGTTCTTC CASSSGTDYYNEQFF
18 TRBJ2-3 TRBV19 TRBD1 TGTGCCAGTAGTATGTTCCACCGGGACCCCAGGGGGACAGATACGCAGTATTTT CASSMFHRDPRGTDTQYF
12 TRBJ2-5 TRBV28 NA TGTGCCAGCAGTTCGGGACTCGGGACCCAGTACTTC CASSSGLGTQYF
15 TRBJ1-1 TRBV5-1 NA TGCGCCAGCAGCTTGCGCCAGGGGCCCAACACTGAAGCTTTCTTT CASSLRQGPNTEAFF
11 TRBJ1-1 TRBV5-4 NA TGTGCCAGCAGCTGGACTTATGAAGCTTTCTTT CASSWTYEAFF
17 TRBJ2-1 TRBV13 TRBD2 TGTGCCAGCAGCGAAGGCCTTGAGCGGGGACCCTACAATGAGCAGTTCTTC CASSEGLERGPYNEQFF
16 TRBJ2-7 TRBV5-1 TRBD2 TGCGCCAGCAGCTTGGCCTCGACAGCGGGGCGGTACGAGCAGTACTTC CASSLASTAGRYEQYF
14 TRBJ2-7 TRBV5-5 NA TGTGCCAGCAGCTTGGTACACAGAGGGCACGAGCAGTACTTC CASSLVHRGHEQYF
16 TRBJ2-1 TRBV19 TRBD1 TGTGCCAGTAGTGGGAGACAGGGTTCCTCCTACAATGAGCAGTTCTTC CASSGRQGSSYNEQFF
17 TRBJ2-7 TRBV7-9 TRBD2 TGTGCCAGCAGCTTGGGACTAGCGGGATTGGCTTCCTACGAGCAGTACTTC CASSLGLAGLASYEQYF
13 TRBJ2-7 TRBV5-6 NA TGTGCCAGCAGCGGCAGGGTACCCTACGAGCAGTACTTC CASSGRVPYEQYF
14 TRBJ2-5 TRBV6-5 TRBD1 TGTGCCAGCAGACCCGGGACAGGTAGAAAGACCCAGTACTTC CASRPGTGRKTQYF
14 TRBJ1-2 TRBV2 TRBD1 TGTGCCAGCAGCAGGGGGCCTGCAGGGTATGGCTACACCTTC CASSRGPAGYGYTF
13 TRBJ1-1 TRBV5-1 NA TGCGCCAGCAATTCGGGTCGAGGTACTGAAGCTTTCTTT CASNSGRGTEAFF
14 TRBJ2-3 TRBV4-2 NA TGTGCCAGCAGCCAATCGGGGGTTACAGATACGCAGTATTTT CASSQSGVTDTQYF
16 TRBJ1-6 TRBV6-6 NA TGTGCCAGCAGCCCCCAGGCATCAGGGAATAATTCACCCCTCCACTTT CASSPQASGNNSPLHF
13 TRBJ2-1 TRBV6-5 NA TGTGCCAGCAGGTTCCACCGGGACGGGGACAAGTTCTTC CASRFHRDGDKFF
16 TRBJ2-1 TRBV27 NA TGTGCCAGCAGTTTATTGGGCCCTATGTCGTACAATGAGCAGTTCTTC CASSLLGPMSYNEQFF
12 TRBJ1-2 TRBV5-4 NA TGTGCCAGCAGCTACGGCGGCTATGGCTACACCTTC CASSYGGYGYTF
17 TRBJ2-3 TRBV7-3 TRBD2 TGTGCCAGCAGCTACACTTCGACTAGCGGCAGCACAGATACGCAGTATTTT CASSYTSTSGSTDTQYF
16 TRBJ2-1 TRBV11-2 NA TGTGCCAGCAGCTTAGATTTCGGGAGCTCCTACAATGAGCAGTTCTTC CASSLDFGSSYNEQFF
13 TRBJ1-4 TRBV27 NA TGTGCCAGCACGCGCACAGTTAATGAAAAACTGTTTTTT CASTRTVNEKLFF
15 TRBJ2-1 TRBV7-2 NA TGTGCCAGCAGCTTAGCGCAGGCTACCTACAATGAGCAGTTCTTC CASSLAQATYNEQFF
15 TRBJ1-5 TRBV6-1 TRBD1 TGTGCCAGCAACCCGGGACAGGGCGGCAATCAGCCCCAGCATTTT CASNPGQGGNQPQHF
16 TRBJ2-4 TRBV19 TRBD2 TGTGCCAGTAGTATAGGGGCGGGAGCGGCCAAAAACATTCAGTACTTC CASSIGAGAAKNIQYF
13 TRBJ2-1 TRBV10-2 NA TGCGCCAGCAGTGAGTCCCCCGGGGCTAGCGAGTTCTTC CASSESPGASEFF
15 TRBJ2-5 TRBV27 TRBD2 TGTGCCAGCAGTTCTCGACTAGCGGGAGTAGAGACCCAGTACTTC CASSSRLAGVETQYF
15 TRBJ2-7 TRBV5-4 NA TGTGCCAGCAGCTTCAGGGACGGGAGCTCCTACGAGCAGTACTTC CASSFRDGSSYEQYF
15 TRBJ2-6 TRBV9 TRBD1 TGTGCCAGCACGGGACAGGGGAAAGGGGCCAACGTCCTGACTTTC CASTGQGKGANVLTF
13 TRBJ1-2 TRBV5-5 TRBD1 TGTGCCAGCAGGAGGGACAGGGGCTATGGCTACACCTTC CASRRDRGYGYTF
14 TRBJ1-1 TRBV15 NA TGTGCCACCAGCAGAGGAGGCCAAAGGGGTGAAGCTTTCTTT CATSRGGQRGEAFF
15 TRBJ1-1 TRBV19 NA TGTGCCAGTAGCCTAGAGGGGGTCCCGAACACTGAAGCTTTCTTT CASSLEGVPNTEAFF
17 TRBJ2-2 TRBV12-5 TRBD1 TGTGCTAGTGGTTTGGCCATCTTACAGGGGGGTGCCGGGGAGCTGTTTTTT CASGLAILQGGAGELFF
16 TRBJ2-4 TRBV28 NA TGTGCCAGCAGTTCCACAGGGTTACTAGCCAAAAACATTCAGTACTTC CASSSTGLLAKNIQYF
14 TRBJ1-1 TRBV18 NA TGTGCCAGCTCACCAAATGCGGTGGAGACTGAAGCTTTCTTT CASSPNAVETEAFF
16 TRBJ2-3 TRBV6-1 TRBD2 TGTGCCAGCAGTGCTATACCTGGGAGGGATAGAAATACGCAGTATTTT CASSAIPGRDRNTQYF
16 TRBJ2-5 TRBV4-3 NA TGCGCCAGCAGCCAAGATGCGGCTAGCGAGGAAGAGACCCAGTACTTC CASSQDAASEEETQYF
16 TRBJ1-1 TRBV5-6 TRBD1 TGTGCCAGCAGCTACCCTCCCGGGACAGGTGGGCGTGGAGCTTTCTTT CASSYPPGTGGRGAFF
16 TRBJ2-1 TRBV4-3 NA TGCGCCAGCAGCCAAGATCTCATGGGGCCGTACAATGAGCAGTTCTTC CASSQDLMGPYNEQFF
14 TRBJ1-1 TRBV15 NA TGTGCCACCAGCACCCGCGGGCTGAACACTGAAGCTTTCTTT CATSTRGLNTEAFF
15 TRBJ1-1 TRBV5-1 TRBD1 TGCGCCAGCAGCTTGGGAGGCAGGGGGTGGACTGAAGCTTTCTTT CASSLGGRGWTEAFF
14 TRBJ2-5 TRBV11-3 TRBD2 TGTGCCAGCAGCCTCAGCGGGGGAACAGAGACCCAGTACTTC CASSLSGGTETQYF
14 TRBJ2-7 TRBV7-9 TRBD1 TGTGCCAGCAGCTTAGAATGGACAGGGGTCGAGCAGTACTTC CASSLEWTGVEQYF
14 TRBJ1-4 TRBV28 NA TGTGCCAGTAAGCTGGGGGGGGGTAATGAAAAACTGTTTTTT CASKLGGGNEKLFF
15 TRBJ2-7 TRBV5-8 TRBD2 TGTGCCAGCAGCTCTAGACTAGCGTCCTTCTACGAGCAGTACTTC CASSSRLASFYEQYF
18 TRBJ2-2 TRBV11-2 TRBD2 TGTGCCAGCAGCTCGACACTAGCGGGAGGGTTTAACACCGGGGAGCTGTTTTTT CASSSTLAGGFNTGELFF
14 TRBJ2-7 TRBV7-3 NA TGTGCCAGCAGCTTTTCTAGCTGGCGTGACGAGCAGTACTTC CASSFSSWRDEQYF
13 TRBJ1-2 TRBV7-9 NA TGTGCCAGCAGCTTAGATGGTACCGGGGGCTACACCTTC CASSLDGTGGYTF